These T cell receptor beta chains were read from a single sample in a study of Ad26.COV2.S vaccination and SARS-CoV-2 variants. Profiled with immunoSEQ multiplex PCR; TCRdb holds only in-frame clones, not every one. The sample holds hundreds of thousands of clones, about nine tenths seen once. The sample was peripheral blood, taken in a trial of Ad26.COV2.S vaccine versus placebo. The receptor set was obtained from a person aged 18-60 years who received the Ad26.COV2.S COVID-19 vaccine or a placebo. Both conserved end residues are trimmed from each CDR3.

V gene	J gene	CDR3 protein
TRBV7-2	TRBJ2-4	ASSLVGSKNIQY
TRBV4-3	TRBJ2-4	ASSRTTGEKVKNIQY
TRBV4-1	TRBJ2-7	ASSQQPGQGSEQY
TRBV7-2	TRBJ1-4	ASSLGGVGGDLQLF
TRBV19	TRBJ1-2	ASRGPTGGRFGYT
TRBV7-2	TRBJ2-7	ASSLAPRGLAPSYEQY
TRBV3-1/TRBV3-2	TRBJ1-2	ASSHREGVSYGYT
TRBV5-4	TRBJ2-3	ASSLVRGGATDTQY
TRBV4-1	TRBJ2-7	ASSQFTGFEQY
TRBV18	TRBJ2-2	ASSRGHRELF
TRBV4-3	TRBJ2-7	ASSQDLKSSYEQY
TRBV4-3	TRBJ2-1	ASSQGIAPGNEQF
TRBV4-3	TRBJ2-1	ASSQDRLAGGLSYNEQF
TRBV2	TRBJ1-4	ASSTGTGTEKLF
TRBV7-2	TRBJ1-2	ASSLGANYGYT
TRBV3-1/TRBV3-2	TRBJ2-3	ASSQDLAGGSTDTQY
TRBV19	TRBJ2-2	ASSMVGELF
TRBV11-2	TRBJ2-4	ASSRRQGAKNIQY
TRBV3-1/TRBV3-2	TRBJ1-2	ASSPQVRGTNYGYT
TRBV6-5	TRBJ1-6	ANPTGKVENSPLH
TRBV7-9	TRBJ1-5	ASSLTGGSNQPQH
TRBV28	TRBJ2-7	ASSSPSGGAYEQY
TRBV30	TRBJ1-1	AWSADRGWGTEAF
TRBV2	TRBJ1-5	ASSWDRGNQPQH
TRBV28	TRBJ1-6	ASREGTLRSYNSPLH
TRBV29-1	TRBJ1-1	SVREVNTEAF
TRBV7-8	TRBJ2-3	ASSPLNTQY
TRBV9	TRBJ2-7	ASSASTGGGHEQY
TRBV5-6	TRBJ2-7	ASSLNQRNYEQY
TRBV4-3	TRBJ2-7	ASSHDRATYEQY
TRBV9	TRBJ1-2	ASSYSGYGYT
TRBV18	TRBJ1-5	ASSSLQGMGQPQH
TRBV9	TRBJ2-1	ASSPQGGSYNEQF
TRBV21-1	TRBJ1-6	ASTRVSSGKEHSPLH
TRBV5-6	TRBJ1-2	ASSLGRPNGYT
TRBV10-2	TRBJ1-1	ASSDLGGARTEAF
TRBV19	TRBJ1-1	ASSIWGGTEAF
TRBV6-2/TRBV6-3	TRBJ1-5	ASSYATDYSNQPQH
TRBV9	TRBJ2-5	ASSVESGGGLGAQY
TRBV7-2	TRBJ2-1	ASSSQTISINEQF
TRBV27	TRBJ2-3	ASSLTGGGTDTQY
TRBV4-3	TRBJ1-3	ASSQEWRQGLKSGNTIY
TRBV5-1	TRBJ2-3	ASIPGQGTDTQY
TRBV7-2	TRBJ1-5	ASSTHSGAIGQPQH
TRBV7-9	TRBJ1-4	ASSLLTATNEKLF
TRBV7-2	TRBJ2-5	ASSFGGAKTQY
TRBV5-1	TRBJ2-7	ASSSRQGYEQY
TRBV19	TRBJ1-1	ASNPGGTEAF
TRBV28	TRBJ2-7	ASSLLDRMGYEQY